This T cell receptor beta chain was identified during a study of blood T cell repertoires in COVID-19. Authors' analysis steps: Counts of nucleated cells, estimated from reference gene primer amplification, were obtained. Using immunoSEQ multiplex PCR, the repertoire was profiled, and TCRdb retains in-frame clones only, with some absent. D and trimming were read from the DNA, whereas the V and J calls and clone size are those reported in that table. In the table there are some 270,000 clones, roughly 84% of which are singletons. The CDR3 spans 13 residues. The germline V gene encodes CDR1 SGHRS and CDR2 YFSETQ. The germline V and J ends were trimmed by 4 bases and 1 base, with 8 bases remaining between them. Participants were aged about 18 to 100 years from around 24 US areas. In Cohort 3, a recovered donor had either two negative PCRs, clearance, or symptom resolution.

Sample: PBMCs or T cells enriched from blood (not recorded which). The chain recombines TRBV5-1 with TRBJ1-2; no clear D. The receptor was derived from a man between 45 and 60 years old who had recovered from COVID-19. The CDR3 DNA sequence: TGCGCCAGCAGCGAGTCCGTTAACTATGGCTACACCTTC. This gives the protein CASSESVNYGYTF.